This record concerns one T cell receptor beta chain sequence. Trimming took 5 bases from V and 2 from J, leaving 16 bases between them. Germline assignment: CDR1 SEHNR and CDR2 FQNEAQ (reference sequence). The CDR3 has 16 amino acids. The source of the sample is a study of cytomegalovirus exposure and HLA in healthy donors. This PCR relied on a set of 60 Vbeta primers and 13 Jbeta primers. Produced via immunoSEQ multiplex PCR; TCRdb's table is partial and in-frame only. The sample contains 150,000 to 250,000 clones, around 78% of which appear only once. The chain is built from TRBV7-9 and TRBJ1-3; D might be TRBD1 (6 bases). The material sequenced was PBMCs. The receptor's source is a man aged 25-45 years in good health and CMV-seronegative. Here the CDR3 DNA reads TGTGCCAGCAGCCTCCAGGGGCTCGGCACTGGAAACACCATATATTTT. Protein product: CASSLQGLGTGNTIYF.